The 16 T cell receptor beta chains listed next were all sequenced from one sample in a study of T cells after yellow fever vaccination. TCRdb processed the 5' RACE reads anew with MiXCR; each CDR3 protein has one entry. Of a few hundred thousand distinct CDR3 sequences in the sample, 8.7% were seen once. The sequencing used PBMCs, collected on the day of the first yellow fever vaccination. The source is a man younger than 30 who received the YFV17D yellow fever vaccine.

This clonotype was counted ten times or more. V usage is TRBV18 and J usage is TRBJ2-7; the D gene could be TRBD1 or TRBD2 (5 bases each). Germline CDR1 reads KGHSH; CDR2 reads LQKENI. This CDR3 is 13 amino acids long. The V gene lost 2 bases and the J gene lost 3 bases, with 8 bases spanning the gap. CDR3 loop: CASSPGGDYEQYV. CDR3 DNA: TGTGCCAGCTCACCAGGGGGAGACTACGAGCAGTACGTC.

In its sample, this clonotype was seen a few times. The CDR3 sequence: CATSDLGGCGYTF. CDR3 nucleotides: TGTGCCACCAGTGATTTAGGGGGATGCGGCTACACCTTC. This chain uses TRBV24-1 with TRBJ1-2, with D perhaps TRBD1 (6 bases). With 1 base removed from V and 8 bases from J, the gap between germline ends came to 10 bases. The germline CDR1 and CDR2 sequences are KGHDR and SFDVKD. The CDR3 loop spans 13 amino acids.

The chain has TRBV5-1 and TRBJ1-2, with D maybe TRBD1 (6 bases). Germline CDR1 and CDR2: SGHRS and YFSETQ. CDR3 size: 14 residues. With 4 bases removed from V and 8 bases from J, the gap between germline ends came to 18 bases. The CDR3 DNA reads TGCGCCAGCAGCCCCGGGGGGGGGCAGTTCGGCTACACCTTC. It specifies CASSPGGGQFGYTF.

This clonotype was counted ten times or more. The chain has TRBV29-1 and TRBJ2-1; possibly TRBD1 for D (5 bases). There are 14 residues in the CDR3. The germline V gene encodes CDR1 SQVTM and CDR2 ANQGSEA. The V and J ends lost 2 bases and 4 bases respectively, with 12 bases between them. The CDR3: CSVEPSRQYNEQFF. CDR3 sequence (DNA): TGCAGCGTTGAACCGTCTAGACAGTACAATGAGCAGTTCTTC.

In its sample, this clonotype was seen many times. The V call is TRBV19, the J call TRBJ1-4; possible D gene TRBD1, 5 bases. V dropped 3 bases and J dropped 6 bases, with 8 bases sitting between them. The germline V gene encodes CDR1 LNHDA and CDR2 SQIVND (reference sequence). The CDR3 extends over 13 amino acids. CDR3 DNA sequence: TGTGCCAGTAGTATGAAACAGGATGAAAAACTGTTTTTT. This gives the protein CASSMKQDEKLFF.

The chain joins TRBV7-9 to TRBJ1-2; no reliable D call. The germline CDR1 and CDR2 sequences are SEHNR and FQNEAQ (reference sequence). Trimming stripped 3 bases from V and 11 bases from J, with 19 bases between. This CDR3 spans 14 amino acids. CDR3 DNA: TGTGCCAGCAGCTTCCGGACGGAATTCATGGCATACACCTTC. Protein: CASSFRTEFMAYTF. Supplemented by reference TRBV7-9 and TRBJ1-2, the full variable domain reads DTGVSQNPRHKITKRGQNVTFRCDPISEHNRLYWYRQTLGQGPEFLTYFQNEAQLEKSRLLSDRFSAERPKGSFSTLEIQRTEQGDSAMYLCASSFRTEFMAYTFGSGTRLTVV.

In its sample, this clonotype was seen many times. CDR3 nucleotide sequence: TGTGCCAGCAGCCAAGGAGGGGTTTGGCATCAGCCCCAGCATTTT. Translating gives CASSQGGVWHQPQHF. The gene calls are TRBV9 and TRBJ1-5; the D gene is possibly TRBD1 (5 bases). This CDR3 is 15 amino acids long. Per the germline V gene, CDR1 is SGDLS and CDR2 is YYNGEE. The germline V and J ends were trimmed by 4 bases and 5 bases, with 16 bases remaining between them. The complete variable domain, with remaining parts taken from reference TRBV9 and TRBJ1-5, reads DSGVTQTPKHLITATGQRVTLRCSPRSGDLSVYWYQQSLDQGLQFLIQYYNGEERAKGNILERFSAQQFPDLHSELNLSSLELGDSALYFCASSQGGVWHQPQHFGDGTRLSIL.

This chain connects TRBV6-1 to TRBJ2-5, with 9 nucleotides matching TRBD1. CDR1 and CDR2 (germline): MNHNS, SASEGT. This CDR3 is 13 amino acids long. The junction had 5 bases not matched to a gene; V was cut back by 9 bases and J by 3 bases. Here the CDR3 reads CASQRTGEETQYF. CDR3 nucleotide sequence: TGTGCCAGTCAGCGGACAGGGGAAGAGACCCAGTACTTC.

This clonotype showed up many times. The chain has TRBV7-2 and TRBJ1-2; D is undetermined. Trimming removed 1 base at V and 4 bases at J, with 7 bases between. The CDR3 is 13 amino acids. The germline CDR1 and CDR2 sequences are SGHTA and FQGNSA. CDR3: CASSLEQLYGYTF. CDR3 sequence (DNA): TGTGCCAGCAGCTTAGAACAGCTCTATGGCTACACCTTC.

This clonotype was picked up a small number of times. This sequence joins TRBV20-1 and TRBJ2-1; 8 nucleotides agree with TRBD2. The CDR3 runs 16 residues. V lost 1 base to trimming and J lost 2 bases; unmatched junction nucleotides: 7. Per germline, CDR1 DFQATT and CDR2 SNEGSKA (reference sequence). The chain's CDR3 is CSARGAGGETYNEQFF. The DNA of the CDR3 is TGCAGTGCTAGAGGTGCCGGGGGGGAAACCTACAATGAGCAGTTCTTC.

This clonotype was detected a few times. This chain links TRBV18 with TRBJ1-4, with 7 positions matching TRBD1. J was trimmed by 4 bases and V by 5 bases; bases with no gene match: 7. The CDR3 is made up of 15 amino acids. CDR1 is KGHSH, CDR2 LQKENI, per germline. The CDR3 DNA reads as TGTGCCAGCTCATCTACAGGGGCTTTTAATGAAAAACTGTTTTTT. It specifies CASSSTGAFNEKLFF.

The CDR3 nucleotides read TGTGCCAGTGCAGAACAGGGGGTCACTTCACCCCTCCACTTT. Protein: CASAEQGVTSPLHF. The chain recombines TRBV7-3 with TRBJ1-6; TRBD1 matches at 8 bases. CDR3 length: 14 amino acids. Germline V gene lookup returns CDR1 SGHTA and CDR2 FQGTGA. The J segment lost 9 bases and the V segment lost 9 bases, leaving 10 bases of the junction unmatched.

V is TRBV24-1 and J is TRBJ2-6; the D gene is possibly TRBD2 (5 bases). The CDR3 runs to 20 residues. V was pared by 5 bases and J by 4 bases, with 26 bases between. Germline assignment: CDR1 KGHDR and CDR2 SFDVKD. CDR3 sequence reads: CATSAPGPPFLSGGANVLTF. CDR3 DNA sequence: TGTGCCACCAGTGCTCCGGGTCCTCCATTCCTATCGGGGGGGGCCAACGTCCTGACTTTC.

This clonotype was recorded many times. This chain uses TRBV7-2 with TRBJ2-1; 10 bases map to TRBD1. V shed 1 base, J shed 8 bases, and the junction held 8 bases outside the gene matches. Germline V gene lookup returns CDR1 SGHTA and CDR2 FQGNSA. This CDR3 has 16 amino acids. The CDR3 region has the DNA TGTGCCAGCAGCTTAGGGATGCGACAGGGGGCCCATGAGCAGTTCTTC. It yields the protein CASSLGMRQGAHEQFF. Supplemented by reference TRBV7-2 and TRBJ2-1, the full variable domain reads GAGVSQSPSNKVTEKGKDVELRCDPISGHTALYWYRQSLGQGLEFLIYFQGNSAPDKSGLPSDRFSAERTGGSVSTLTIQRTQQEDSAVYLCASSLGMRQGAHEQFFGPGTRLTVL.

This clonotype was seen repeatedly, ten times or more. The CDR3 here is CSAATGGWTEAFF. For the CDR3, the DNA is TGCAGTGCAGCCACCGGGGGGTGGACTGAAGCTTTCTTT. J is TRBJ1-1 and V is TRBV20-1; perhaps TRBD1 as D (5 bases). The germline V gene has CDR1 DFQATT and CDR2 SNEGSKA (reference sequence). The ends were cut back, 6 bases at V and 5 bases at J, with 16 bases in the middle. The CDR3 runs to 13 residues.

This clonotype was seen a few times. The chain is built from TRBV12-1 and TRBJ2-2; the table assigns TRBD2, which was not confirmed against the DNA. TRBV12-1 is shown as a pseudogene. There are 16 residues in the CDR3. The CDR3 reads CASPLAGTPNTGELFF. As DNA, the CDR3 is TGTGCCAGCCCTCTTGCCGGGACTCCGAACACCGGGGAGCTGTTTTTT.